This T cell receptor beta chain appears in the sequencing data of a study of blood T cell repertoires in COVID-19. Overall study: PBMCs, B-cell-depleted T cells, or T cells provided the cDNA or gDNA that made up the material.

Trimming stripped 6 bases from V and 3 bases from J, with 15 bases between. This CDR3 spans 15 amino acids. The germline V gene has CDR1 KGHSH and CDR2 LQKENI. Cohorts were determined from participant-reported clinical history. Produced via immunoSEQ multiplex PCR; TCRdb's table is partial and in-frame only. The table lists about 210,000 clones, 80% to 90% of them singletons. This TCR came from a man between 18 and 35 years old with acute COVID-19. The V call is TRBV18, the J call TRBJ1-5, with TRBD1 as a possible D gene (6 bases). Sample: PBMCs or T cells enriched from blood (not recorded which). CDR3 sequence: CASSENQGNNQPQHF. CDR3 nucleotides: TGTGCCAGCTCGGAAAACCAGGGGAACAATCAGCCCCAGCATTTT.